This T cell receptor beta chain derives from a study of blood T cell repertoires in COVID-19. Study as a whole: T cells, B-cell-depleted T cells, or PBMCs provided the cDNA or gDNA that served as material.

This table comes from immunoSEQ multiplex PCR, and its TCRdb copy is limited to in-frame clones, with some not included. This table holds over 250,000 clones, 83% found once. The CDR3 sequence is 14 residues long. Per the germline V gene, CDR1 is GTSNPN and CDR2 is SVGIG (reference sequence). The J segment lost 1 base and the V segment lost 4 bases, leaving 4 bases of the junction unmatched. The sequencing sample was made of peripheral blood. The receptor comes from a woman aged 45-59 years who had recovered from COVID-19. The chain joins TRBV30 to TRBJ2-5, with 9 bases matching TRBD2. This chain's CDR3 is CAWKAAGGQETQYF. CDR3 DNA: TGTGCCTGGAAGGCAGCGGGAGGCCAAGAGACCCAGTACTTC.